This passage covers 21 T cell receptor beta chains from one sample sequenced in a study of T cells after somatic rescue of genetic block. The table came from immunoSEQ multiplex PCR; TCRdb's copy has only in-frame clones and leaves some out. The sample contains about 88,000 clones, 80% to 90% of which appear only once. The sequenced sample consisted of peripheral blood mononuclear cells (PBMCs). The receptor source for this set is a woman between 18 and 29 years old.

This sequence joins TRBV6-5 and TRBJ1-2; a weak D match, TRBD1 (5 bases). The CDR3 extends over 14 amino acids. Germline CDR1 reads MNHEY; CDR2 reads SVGAGI. V gave up 0 bases and J gave up 8 bases, with 13 bases separating them. Here the CDR3 reads CASSYSGGRGGYTF. DNA for the CDR3: TGTGCCAGCAGTTACTCGGGGGGACGTGGCGGCTACACCTTC.

The V call is TRBV19, the J call TRBJ2-4; TRBD2 matches 10 bases. V gave up 5 bases and J gave up 1 base; unmatched junction bases: 14. CDR3 size: 19 residues. CDR1 and CDR2 from the germline V gene are LNHDA and SQIVND (reference sequence). CDR3 in amino acids: CASSPRTSGHGGAKNIQYF. CDR3 sequence (DNA): TGTGCCAGTAGTCCCCGGACTAGCGGCCATGGAGGGGCCAAAAACATTCAGTACTTC.

The chain employs TRBV14 and TRBJ2-1; the D is unclear. V lost 0 bases, J lost 0 bases, and 9 bases lay in between. Germline V gives CDR1 SGHDN, CDR2 FVKESK. This CDR3 has 16 amino acids. In DNA, the CDR3 is TGTGCCAGCAGCCAAGAGGCCTTTAGCTCCTACAATGAGCAGTTCTTC. Translated, it gives CASSQEAFSSYNEQFF.

V usage is TRBV29-1 and J usage is TRBJ1-1, with D uncertain. There are 11 residues in the CDR3. The germline V gene has CDR1 SQVTM and CDR2 ANQGSEA. V was shortened by 6 bases and J by 12 bases, with 17 bases between the two germline ends. For the CDR3, the DNA is TGCAGCGTCTCGACACACGCGGCCACTTTCTTT. The encoded protein is CSVSTHAATFF.

This chain uses TRBV11-2 with TRBJ1-1; the D is unclear. The CDR3 is 11 amino acids. V lost 4 bases, J lost 4 bases, and 4 bases lay in between. Germline CDR1 SGHAT, CDR2 FQNNGV. The CDR3 nucleotides read TGTGCCAGCAGCTATACCACTGAAGCTTTCTTT. This sequence encodes CASSYTTEAFF.

J is TRBJ2-5 and V is TRBV2; TRBD2 agrees at 10 bases. Germline values: CDR1 SNHLY, CDR2 FYNNEI. The CDR3 has 15 residues. V lost 3 bases and J lost 5; bases outside the gene matches: 6. Here the CDR3 reads CASSEGAGGLETQYF. The DNA of the CDR3 is TGTGCCAGCAGTGAGGGAGCGGGAGGGTTGGAGACCCAGTACTTC.

The chain carries TRBV27 and TRBJ1-2, with TRBD1 matching over 11 bases. The CDR3 contains 15 residues. Losses at the gene ends were 5 bases for V and 8 bases for J; bases not matched to a gene: 10. Per germline, CDR1 MNHEY and CDR2 SMNVEV (reference sequence). CDR3 DNA sequence: TGTGCCAGCAGTACCCGGACAGGGGGCCTGGAGGGCTACACCTTC. The encoded protein is CASSTRTGGLEGYTF.

The rearrangement joins TRBV4-1 to TRBJ2-7; 9 bases line up with TRBD2. There are 19 residues in the CDR3. Unmatched junction bases numbered 16, after V lost 0 bases and J lost 4 bases. Germline V gene data show CDR1 as MGHRA and CDR2 as YSYEKL. As DNA, the CDR3 is TGCGCCAGCAGCCAAGAGGTCCCAGCGGGAGGCGCCTCTTTTTACGAGCAGTACTTC. Translating gives CASSQEVPAGGASFYEQYF.

The chain has TRBV5-1 and TRBJ2-3; TRBD2 agrees at 8 bases. V was clipped by 4 bases and J by 0 bases; unmatched bases: 13. There are 18 residues in the CDR3. Per the germline V gene, CDR1 is SGHRS and CDR2 is YFSETQ. As DNA, the CDR3 is TGCGCCAGCAGCGCGGCGGGCGGGAGGACATCTAGCACAGATACGCAGTATTTT. It specifies CASSAAGGRTSSTDTQYF.

The rearrangement joins TRBV6-5 to TRBJ1-6; 7 positions match TRBD1. V trimming: 5 bases; J trimming: 8 bases; junction bases outside the gene matches: 6. CDR3 length equals 14 residues. The V gene's germline CDR1 is MNHEY and CDR2 SVGAGI. This CDR3 reads CASSKQGRDSPLHF. CDR3 in DNA: TGTGCCAGCAGTAAACAGGGGAGGGATTCACCCCTCCACTTT.

The chain joins TRBV19 to TRBJ2-1; a possible D gene is TRBD2 (5 bases). The germline V gene has CDR1 LNHDA and CDR2 SQIVND (reference sequence). The CDR3 sequence is 14 residues long. Trimming took off 8 bases at V and 2 bases at J, with 13 bases between the two ends. In DNA form, the CDR3 reads TGTGCCAGTGGGAGACATCGGACCTACAATGAGCAGTTCTTC. Its translation is CASGRHRTYNEQFF.

CDR3 nucleotides: TGTGCCACTTCCCGATGGGGAGCGGGGGACTACGAGCAGTACTTC. Protein sequence: CATSRWGAGDYEQYF. This sequence joins TRBV6-5 and TRBJ2-7; 8 nucleotides line up with TRBD2. J lost 3 bases, V lost 10 bases, and 14 bases had no gene match. The CDR3 is 15 residues long. CDR1 and CDR2 (germline): MNHEY, SVGAGI.

The rearrangement uses TRBV7-9 and TRBJ2-5; D gene unclear. V lost 3 bases to trimming and J lost 2 bases, with 10 bases between them. The CDR3 is 14 residues long. The germline V gene encodes CDR1 SEHNR and CDR2 FQNEAQ (reference sequence). The CDR3 region is CASSLFLRQETQYF. The CDR3 nucleotides are TGTGCCAGCAGCTTGTTTCTTCGGCAAGAGACCCAGTACTTC.

The table lists this clone with a few counts. The chain links TRBV11-3 to TRBJ1-1; D might be TRBD1 (6 bases). Germline V gives CDR1 SGHNT, CDR2 YENEEA. CDR3 length equals 15 residues. V lost 5 bases and J 1 base, leaving 14 bases between the germline ends. CDR3 amino acids: CASSPAGGGNTEAFF. CDR3 nucleotides: TGTGCCAGCAGCCCCGCCGGAGGGGGGAACACTGAAGCTTTCTTT.

V is TRBV11-3 and J is TRBJ2-1; 7 bases line up with TRBD1. This CDR3 comprises 15 residues. Per the germline V gene, CDR1 is SGHNT and CDR2 is YENEEA. V lost 0 bases and J lost 3; bases outside the gene matches: 2. The CDR3 spells CASSLDRDSYNEQFF. The CDR3 nucleotides read TGTGCCAGCAGCTTAGACCGGGACAGCTACAATGAGCAGTTCTTC. The whole variable domain, remainder taken from reference TRBV11-3 and TRBJ2-1, is EAGVVQSPRYKIIEKKQPVAFWCNPISGHNTLYWYLQNLGQGPELLIRYENEEAVDDSQLPKDRFSAERLKGVDSTLKIQPAELGDSAVYLCASSLDRDSYNEQFFGPGTRLTVL.

The chain links TRBV11-2 to TRBJ2-3; D possibly uses TRBD1 or TRBD2 (5 bases each). This CDR3 region has 16 residues. In germline, CDR1 is SGHAT, CDR2 FQNNGV. Trimming stripped 5 bases from V and 2 bases from J, with 17 bases between. The CDR3 DNA reads as TGTGCCAGCAGCCGCAACCTCTGGGGGATCACAGATACGCAGTATTTT. Translation gives CASSRNLWGITDTQYF.

This chain connects TRBV9 to TRBJ2-1; D remains unclear. Germline V gene lookup returns CDR1 SGDLS and CDR2 YYNGEE. The CDR3 loop spans 19 amino acids. Deletions cut 0 bases from V and 0 bases from J, with 19 bases between. The CDR3 DNA sequence: TGTGCCAGCAGCGTAGCTACTGGCGTCCCCAACCTCTCCTACAATGAGCAGTTCTTC. Protein sequence: CASSVATGVPNLSYNEQFF.

The V gene is TRBV25-1, the J gene TRBJ2-5; 9 nucleotides agree with TRBD2. The CDR3 is made up of 17 amino acids. Germline V lookup: CDR1 MGHDK, CDR2 SYGVNS. The J segment lost 0 bases and the V segment lost 4 bases, leaving 9 bases of the junction unmatched. The DNA of the CDR3 is TGTGCCAGCAGTGTTAGTAGGGGACTAGCCTACCAAGAGACCCAGTACTTC. Translated: CASSVSRGLAYQETQYF.

This chain uses TRBV7-8 with TRBJ2-2, with TRBD2 matching over 7 bases. This CDR3 contains 17 residues. V lost 4 bases and J lost 7; bases outside the gene matches: 15. Germline V gene lookup returns CDR1 SGHVS and CDR2 FQNEAQ. The CDR3 spells CASSWTAATSTGGELFF. CDR3 bases: TGTGCCAGCAGCTGGACCGCCGCGACTAGCACGGGCGGGGAGCTGTTTTTT. The whole variable domain, remainder taken from reference TRBV7-8 and TRBJ2-2, is GAGVSQSPRYKVAKRGQDVALRCDPISGHVSLFWYQQALGQGPEFLTYFQNEAQLDKSGLPSDRFFAERPEGSVSTLKIQRTQQEDSAVYLCASSWTAATSTGGELFFGEGSRLTVL.

The chain is built from TRBV6-5 and TRBJ2-4, with TRBD1 matching 9 bases. The CDR3 sequence is 14 residues long. CDR1 is MNHEY, CDR2 SVGAGI, per germline. V was pared by 5 bases and J by 7 bases, with 6 bases of the junction left unmatched. DNA for the CDR3: TGTGCCAGCAGTCCACAGGGGGCCGGGAACATTCAGTACTTC. Encoded protein: CASSPQGAGNIQYF.

The chain couples TRBV2 to TRBJ2-6; possibly TRBD2 for D (6 bases). Germline loops: CDR1 SNHLY, CDR2 FYNNEI. This CDR3 contains 14 residues. Trimming removed 6 bases at V and 2 bases at J, with 8 bases between. CDR3 protein: CASRGGAGANVLTF. The CDR3, as DNA: TGTGCCAGCAGGGGGGGAGCTGGGGCCAACGTCCTGACTTTC.